This T cell receptor (beta chain) was found in a study of T cell responses to AZD1222 COVID-19 vaccine (dated by TCRdb to the early 2020s). Describing the broader study: TCR sequencing was performed for about 240 trial participants, of whom about 210 were given two doses of AZD1222 and approximately 25 were given two doses of MenACWY control vaccine. Trial participants were enrolled into age subgroups of 18-55, 56-69 and 70-plus years, which contained about 150, 27 and 61 TCR-sequenced participants, respectively.

The CDR3 regions of human TCRbeta chains were analyzed by immunosequencing. Under the source paper's analysis protocol: Repertoire TCRs were checked for matches against a reference library of SARS-CoV-2-specific TCRs that had been generated using the MIRA antigen-specificity platform. Breadth was defined as the fraction of unique TCRs that were SARS-CoV-2-associated. Depth was defined as the fraction of total T cells that were SARS-CoV-2-associated. Each spike-specific TCR was assigned to its reactive spike region and to a CD4 or CD8 class using the MIRA data. Log10-transformed breadth and depth values were compared by one-way ANOVA with Sidak's multiple comparisons tests. Here the immuneACCESS table is served through TCRdb, limited to in-frame sequences with V and J called. Missing clones are a known gap in these copies; in checked studies unresolved V genes cover under half, and the rest lacks a known reason. The DNA gave D and trimming, while V, J and clone size come from that table. The sample includes 50,000 or so clones, with about nine tenths observed a single time. The leading ten clones occupy about 5.7% of the sample.

Study-wide findings and limitations: Participants were mostly white British and included more females than males, and it was suggested by the authors that clonal diversity may have been underestimated. Reportedly, close to half of the unique spike-specific TCRs recognized epitopes lying outside the regions that are mutated in the B.1.351 and B.1.1.7 variants. Because no day 14 peak-response samples were available, repertoires were characterized only after the peak T cell response. The vaccine-associated CD4 TCRs covered the entire spike protein, and the dominant responses fell in regions 160-218 and 743-854. The 56-69-year group was small, and its depth increase did not reach significance, likely because of low power. Spike-specific TCR breadth and depth rose significantly after two AZD1222 doses compared with day 0 and with MenACWY recipients. Only six AZD1222 recipients were SARS-CoV-2 seropositive at baseline, limiting conclusions about previously exposed vaccinees.

The sample's time point, from its label and the paper: about 28 days (+/-7) after the second vaccine dose. Because spike-specific TCR depth and breadth did not differ between the two schedules, AZD1222 recipients who got a second dose at roughly 4 weeks were pooled with those who got a second dose at roughly 12 weeks. The vaccinee samples were drawn from two UK trials, COV001 and COV002, one of which was a single-blind randomized controlled phase 2/3 trial testing AZD1222 (ChAdOx1 nCoV-19) in healthy adults. Trial participant PBMC samples were collected at day 0 and day 28 after the second dose for TCRbeta chain sequencing. In regard to this clone: The antigen it binds to is not known. It has no much larger one-base neighbor in the sample; base qualities were not kept.

The origin of this receptor is an adult who received the AZD1222 COVID-19 vaccine. Sequences were derived from peripheral blood, sampled 28 days after the second AZD1222 dose.

The DNA is as follows: TGTGCCAGCAGCCCTTTGGGACAGGGGACCACCTTC. This encodes CASSPLGQGTTF. The chain employs TRBV14 and TRBJ1-2; 10 middle bases align to TRBD1. The CDR3 holds 12 amino acids from the cysteine to the phenylalanine. Just CDR3 DNA is preserved here, 36 bases in frame from base 1. V is cut back by 4 bases and J by 13 bases, with 6 bases in the junction unmatched. The germline V gene yields SGHDN for CDR1 and FVKESK for CDR2.